The T cell receptor (beta chain) under discussion was sequenced for a study of vaccination and CD4 T cells after COVID-19. Study background: There were six male and four female convalescents, and two of them were Hispanic.

Trimming at V came to 3 bases and at J to 1 base, leaving 7 bases not matched to a gene. Germline V CDR1 and CDR2: SGHNT, YYREEE (reference sequence). The CDR3 is 17 amino acids. Sequenced with the Oncomine TCR Beta short-read assay was DNA taken from cultured CD4+ T cells. One entry per CDR3 protein, called by TCRdb with MiXCR from the PCR reads. The sample yields around 10,000 distinct CDR3 sequences, 55% to 60% seen once. This clonotype was recorded a few times. What it binds is not known. Treatment meaning: approximately 9-day PBMC culture with coronavirus spike peptide pools or control peptides (ViraFEST assay).

Sequencing was carried out using CD4+ T cells from blood, cultured in vitro. The rearrangement uses TRBV5-4 and TRBJ2-6; 7 nucleotides align to TRBD1. The TCR comes from a human donor who had recovered from COVID-19. The DNA for the CDR3 is TGTGCCAGCAGCTCCGGGACAGTCCCTTCTGGGGCCAACGTCCTGACTTTC. It is translated as CASSSGTVPSGANVLTF.